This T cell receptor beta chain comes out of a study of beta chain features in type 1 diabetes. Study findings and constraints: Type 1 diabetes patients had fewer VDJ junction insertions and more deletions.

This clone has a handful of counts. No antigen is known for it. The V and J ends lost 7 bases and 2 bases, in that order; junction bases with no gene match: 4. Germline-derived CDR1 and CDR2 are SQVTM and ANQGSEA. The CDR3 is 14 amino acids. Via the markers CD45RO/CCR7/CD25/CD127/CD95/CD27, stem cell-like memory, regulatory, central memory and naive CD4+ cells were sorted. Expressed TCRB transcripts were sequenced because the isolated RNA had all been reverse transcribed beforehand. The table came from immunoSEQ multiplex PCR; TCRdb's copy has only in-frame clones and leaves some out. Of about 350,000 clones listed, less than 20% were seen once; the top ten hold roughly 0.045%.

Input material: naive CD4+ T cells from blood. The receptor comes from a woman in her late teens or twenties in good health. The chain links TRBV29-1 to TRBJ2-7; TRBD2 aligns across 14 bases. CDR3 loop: CSAGLAGGTYEQYF. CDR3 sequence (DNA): TGCAGCGCAGGACTAGCGGGGGGAACCTACGAGCAGTACTTC.